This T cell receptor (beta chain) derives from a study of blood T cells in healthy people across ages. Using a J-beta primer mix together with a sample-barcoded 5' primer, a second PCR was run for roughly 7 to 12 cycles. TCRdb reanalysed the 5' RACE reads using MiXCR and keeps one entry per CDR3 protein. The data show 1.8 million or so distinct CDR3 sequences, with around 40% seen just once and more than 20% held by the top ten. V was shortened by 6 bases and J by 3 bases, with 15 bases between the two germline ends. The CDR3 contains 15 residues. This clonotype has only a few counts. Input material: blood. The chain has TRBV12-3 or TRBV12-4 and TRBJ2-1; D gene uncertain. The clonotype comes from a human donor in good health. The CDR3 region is CASSPPLSIYNEQFF. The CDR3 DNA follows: TGTGCCAGCAGCCCCCCCCTAAGCATCTACAATGAGCAGTTCTTC.